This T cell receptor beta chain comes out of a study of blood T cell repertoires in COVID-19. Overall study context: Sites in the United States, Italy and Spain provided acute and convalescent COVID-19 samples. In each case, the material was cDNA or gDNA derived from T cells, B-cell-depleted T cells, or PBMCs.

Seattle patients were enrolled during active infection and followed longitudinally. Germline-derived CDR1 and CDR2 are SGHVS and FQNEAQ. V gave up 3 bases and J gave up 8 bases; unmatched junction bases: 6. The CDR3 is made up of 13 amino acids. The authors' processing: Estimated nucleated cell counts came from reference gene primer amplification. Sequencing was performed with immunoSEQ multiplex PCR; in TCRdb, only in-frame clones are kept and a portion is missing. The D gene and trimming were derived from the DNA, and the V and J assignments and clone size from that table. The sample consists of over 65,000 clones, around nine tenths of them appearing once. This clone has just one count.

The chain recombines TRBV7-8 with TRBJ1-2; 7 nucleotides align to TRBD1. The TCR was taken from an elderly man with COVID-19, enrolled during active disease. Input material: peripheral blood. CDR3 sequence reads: CASSFDRDNGYTF. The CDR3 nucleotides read TGTGCCAGCAGCTTCGACAGGGACAACGGCTACACCTTC.